These T cell receptor beta chains were read from a single sample in a study of T cell responses to AZD1222 COVID-19 vaccine. Only in-frame clones appear in the TCRdb table, and some are missing; sequencing was by immunoSEQ multiplex PCR. This sample yields 140,000 or so clones, of which roughly 93% are seen a single time; 12% belongs to the top ten. The sample here was peripheral blood, taken after recovery from COVID-19. These receptors all stem from an adult who had recovered from COVID-19. CDR3s include the opening cysteine and the closing phenylalanine or tryptophan. Fields, in order: CDR3 DNA, CDR3 protein, V gene, clone size, J gene, D gene. The D gene is left open where the match is weak. Clone size is given for some rows only: seen once, a few or many times, or a class if the clone is expanded.

cdr3_nt: TGTGCCAGCAGCGTTTCCGGGACAGCCCACCAAGAGACCCAGTACTTC
cdr3_aa: CASSVSGTAHQETQYF
v_call: TRBV9
clone_size: few
j_call: TRBJ2-5
d_call: TRBD1

cdr3_nt: TGCGCCAGCACTTCCCAGGTTGCCACAGACTATGGCTACACCTTC
cdr3_aa: CASTSQVATDYGYTF
v_call: TRBV4-1
clone_size: .
j_call: TRBJ1-2
d_call: .

cdr3_nt: TGTGCCATGTGTAACGTATCCTACGAGCAGTACTTC
cdr3_aa: CAMCNVSYEQYF
v_call: TRBV10-3
clone_size: .
j_call: TRBJ2-7
d_call: .

cdr3_nt: TGTGCCAGCAGCTATGGGACAGGGGAAGAGACCCAGTACTTC
cdr3_aa: CASSYGTGEETQYF
v_call: TRBV7-9
clone_size: .
j_call: TRBJ2-5
d_call: TRBD1

cdr3_nt: TGCGCCAGCAGCTTGGCCCGGGGGGCTGGGGCCAACGTCCTGACTTTC
cdr3_aa: CASSLARGAGANVLTF
v_call: TRBV5-1
clone_size: .
j_call: TRBJ2-6
d_call: TRBD2

cdr3_nt: TGTGCCAGCAGCATAGGGACAGATCCCACAGATACGCAGTATTTT
cdr3_aa: CASSIGTDPTDTQYF
v_call: TRBV28
clone_size: .
j_call: TRBJ2-3
d_call: TRBD1

cdr3_nt: TGTGCCAGCAGCGTAGATAGCGGGAGCTCCTACAATGAGCAGTTCTTC
cdr3_aa: CASSVDSGSSYNEQFF
v_call: TRBV9
clone_size: .
j_call: TRBJ2-1
d_call: TRBD2

cdr3_nt: TGTGCCAGCAGCGTAGGGCCCAGTTGGGCTGAAGCTTTCTTT
cdr3_aa: CASSVGPSWAEAFF
v_call: TRBV9
clone_size: .
j_call: TRBJ1-1
d_call: .

cdr3_nt: TGTGCCAGCAGGAGGAGGAACACCGGGGAGCTGTTTTTT
cdr3_aa: CASRRRNTGELFF
v_call: TRBV6-5
clone_size: .
j_call: TRBJ2-2
d_call: .

cdr3_nt: TGTGCCAGCAGACAACAGGTTAACACCGGGGAGCTGTTTTTT
cdr3_aa: CASRQQVNTGELFF
v_call: TRBV27
clone_size: .
j_call: TRBJ2-2
d_call: .

cdr3_nt: TGTGCCAGCAGTTTGGGGGTGAACACTGAAGCTTTCTTT
cdr3_aa: CASSLGVNTEAFF
v_call: TRBV28
clone_size: .
j_call: TRBJ1-1
d_call: .

cdr3_nt: TGTGCCAGCAGCTCCCGGGGGAGCACAGATACGCAGTATTTT
cdr3_aa: CASSSRGSTDTQYF
v_call: TRBV7-3
clone_size: once
j_call: TRBJ2-3
d_call: .

cdr3_nt: TGTGCCAGCAGCCGTCGGACCACCGGTGATACGCAGTATTTT
cdr3_aa: CASSRRTTGDTQYF
v_call: TRBV3-1/TRBV3-2
clone_size: .
j_call: TRBJ2-3
d_call: .

cdr3_nt: TGTGCCAGTAGTAACCCACCCAGCGGCAATCAGCCCCAGCATTTT
cdr3_aa: CASSNPPSGNQPQHF
v_call: TRBV19
clone_size: .
j_call: TRBJ1-5
d_call: .

cdr3_nt: TGCGCCAGCAGCTTGGACCCCGGGGCCAAAAACATTCAGTACTTC
cdr3_aa: CASSLDPGAKNIQYF
v_call: TRBV5-1
clone_size: .
j_call: TRBJ2-4
d_call: .

cdr3_nt: TGTGCCAGCAGCTTAGGCAGGGGAAACGAGCAGTACTTC
cdr3_aa: CASSLGRGNEQYF
v_call: TRBV11-2
clone_size: .
j_call: TRBJ2-7
d_call: .

cdr3_nt: TGTGCCAGCAGCCAAAACAGAAATACCGGGGAGCTGTTTTTT
cdr3_aa: CASSQNRNTGELFF
v_call: TRBV3-1/TRBV3-2
clone_size: .
j_call: TRBJ2-2
d_call: .

cdr3_nt: TGTGCCAGTAGTATCCGAGGGTCCGGCAATCAGCCCCAGCATTTT
cdr3_aa: CASSIRGSGNQPQHF
v_call: TRBV19
clone_size: .
j_call: TRBJ1-5
d_call: .

cdr3_nt: TGTGCCAGCAGTGAAGGACGGGACGGTAATTCACCCCTCCACTTT
cdr3_aa: CASSEGRDGNSPLHF
v_call: TRBV6-1
clone_size: .
j_call: TRBJ1-6
d_call: .

cdr3_nt: TGTGCCACCTCTGGGGAAAACTATGGCTACACCTTC
cdr3_aa: CATSGENYGYTF
v_call: TRBV10-3
clone_size: .
j_call: TRBJ1-2
d_call: .

cdr3_nt: TGTGCCAGCAGCTTAGCGCTCCTAGGGGGAGGGAGTGCTTTCTTT
cdr3_aa: CASSLALLGGGSAFF
v_call: TRBV7-2
clone_size: few
j_call: TRBJ1-1
d_call: .

cdr3_nt: TGCGCCAGCAGCCAAGTAGCAGCGGGAGTCTTTGAGCAGTACTTC
cdr3_aa: CASSQVAAGVFEQYF
v_call: TRBV4-1
clone_size: .
j_call: TRBJ2-7
d_call: TRBD2

cdr3_nt: TGTGCCAGCAGCTCACAGGGCCTGAACACTGAAGCTTTCTTT
cdr3_aa: CASSSQGLNTEAFF
v_call: TRBV7-9
clone_size: .
j_call: TRBJ1-1
d_call: .

cdr3_nt: TGTGCCAGCAGTTTAGCGCGGGGTGAAGCTTTCTTT
cdr3_aa: CASSLARGEAFF
v_call: TRBV6-5
clone_size: .
j_call: TRBJ1-1
d_call: .

cdr3_nt: TGTGCCAGCAGCTCAGGACTAGCGCCTAGGAATGAGCAGTTCTTC
cdr3_aa: CASSSGLAPRNEQFF
v_call: TRBV7-2
clone_size: .
j_call: TRBJ2-1
d_call: TRBD2

cdr3_nt: TGCGCCAGCAGCAGCAAGTTCACCGGGGAGCTGTTTTTT
cdr3_aa: CASSSKFTGELFF
v_call: TRBV5-1
clone_size: .
j_call: TRBJ2-2
d_call: .

cdr3_nt: TGTGCCAGCAGTCCCGGGACTAGTCTCTACAATGAGCAGTTCTTC
cdr3_aa: CASSPGTSLYNEQFF
v_call: TRBV7-3
clone_size: few
j_call: TRBJ2-1
d_call: TRBD2

cdr3_nt: TGCGCCAGCAGCTTGGGGATCGGAGGATGGCAGGAACCCATGAACACTGAAGCTTTCTTT
cdr3_aa: CASSLGIGGWQEPMNTEAFF
v_call: TRBV5-1
clone_size: .
j_call: TRBJ1-1
d_call: .

cdr3_nt: TGTGCCAGCAGCCCGGGACTAGCGGAGCCAACGAACACCGGGGAGCTGTTTTTT
cdr3_aa: CASSPGLAEPTNTGELFF
v_call: TRBV7-9
clone_size: .
j_call: TRBJ2-2
d_call: TRBD2

cdr3_nt: TGTGCCAGCAGTTTCAGGTTGAACACCGGGGAGCTGTTTTTT
cdr3_aa: CASSFRLNTGELFF
v_call: TRBV28
clone_size: .
j_call: TRBJ2-2
d_call: .

cdr3_nt: TGTGCCAGCAGTGAACCGGGACTAGCGTACCAAGAGACCCAGTACTTC
cdr3_aa: CASSEPGLAYQETQYF
v_call: TRBV6-1
clone_size: .
j_call: TRBJ2-5
d_call: TRBD2

cdr3_nt: TGCGCCAGCAGCCAAGGGGGGACTAGCGGCAATGAGCAGTTCTTC
cdr3_aa: CASSQGGTSGNEQFF
v_call: TRBV4-1
clone_size: .
j_call: TRBJ2-1
d_call: TRBD2

cdr3_nt: TGTGCCAGCAGTCGAGGGAGGGAGCATGGCTACACCTTC
cdr3_aa: CASSRGREHGYTF
v_call: TRBV6-5
clone_size: once
j_call: TRBJ1-2
d_call: .

cdr3_nt: TGTGCCAGCTGTCCGTATTCTACGGGATTCTATGGCTACACCTTC
cdr3_aa: CASCPYSTGFYGYTF
v_call: TRBV6-6
clone_size: .
j_call: TRBJ1-2
d_call: .

cdr3_nt: TGCGCCAGCAGCTTGGGGCTAGCGGAGGCGGGCAATGAGCAGTTCTTC
cdr3_aa: CASSLGLAEAGNEQFF
v_call: TRBV5-1
clone_size: .
j_call: TRBJ2-1
d_call: TRBD2

cdr3_nt: TGTGCCAGCAGTTTAGATCGCCTAGTTTACGAGCAGTACTTC
cdr3_aa: CASSLDRLVYEQYF
v_call: TRBV28
clone_size: .
j_call: TRBJ2-7
d_call: .

cdr3_nt: TGTGCCAGCAGTACAGTTGCAGGGTCCTACGAGCAGTACTTC
cdr3_aa: CASSTVAGSYEQYF
v_call: TRBV4-2
clone_size: .
j_call: TRBJ2-7
d_call: .

cdr3_nt: TGTGCCAGCAGCCAAGTGTCAGGGGACTACGAGCAGTACTTC
cdr3_aa: CASSQVSGDYEQYF
v_call: TRBV4-2
clone_size: .
j_call: TRBJ2-7
d_call: .

cdr3_nt: TGTGCCAGCAGCGTAGGGGGGGACTTTGGCTACGAGCAGTACTTC
cdr3_aa: CASSVGGDFGYEQYF
v_call: TRBV9
clone_size: .
j_call: TRBJ2-7
d_call: .

cdr3_nt: TGTGCCAGCAGCCCGGCCAGTGATCGAAAACTGTTTTTT
cdr3_aa: CASSPASDRKLFF
v_call: TRBV7-9
clone_size: .
j_call: TRBJ1-4
d_call: .

cdr3_nt: TGTGCCACCAGTGCAGGGGGCGAAATTAAGGGCTACACCTTC
cdr3_aa: CATSAGGEIKGYTF
v_call: TRBV24-1
clone_size: .
j_call: TRBJ1-2
d_call: TRBD1

cdr3_nt: TGTGCCAGCAGCTTTCAACGGGGCGGGACCACAGATACGCAGTATTTT
cdr3_aa: CASSFQRGGTTDTQYF
v_call: TRBV5-4
clone_size: .
j_call: TRBJ2-3
d_call: .

cdr3_nt: TGTGCCAGCAGTTTATCCCGACAGGGCGAGGGCTATGGCTACACCTTC
cdr3_aa: CASSLSRQGEGYGYTF
v_call: TRBV27
clone_size: .
j_call: TRBJ1-2
d_call: TRBD1

cdr3_nt: TGTGCCAGCAGTTTGCCTCAGGGGGCCTCTGGGGCACCCCTCCACTTT
cdr3_aa: CASSLPQGASGAPLHF
v_call: TRBV28
clone_size: .
j_call: TRBJ1-6
d_call: TRBD1

cdr3_nt: TGCGCCAGCAGTACCCTGGGTACTAGCGTTAGCACAGATACGCAGTATTTT
cdr3_aa: CASSTLGTSVSTDTQYF
v_call: TRBV5-1
clone_size: .
j_call: TRBJ2-3
d_call: TRBD2

cdr3_nt: TGCAGGACAAGGATGAACACTGAAGCTTTCTTT
cdr3_aa: CRTRMNTEAFF
v_call: TRBV20-1
clone_size: .
j_call: TRBJ1-1
d_call: .

cdr3_nt: TGTGCCAGCACCCCCCCGGGACAGGGTTACGAGCAGTACTTC
cdr3_aa: CASTPPGQGYEQYF
v_call: TRBV28
clone_size: .
j_call: TRBJ2-7
d_call: TRBD1

cdr3_nt: TGTGCCAGCAGCTTGGAGGTCAGGAGGAACACTGAAGCTTTCTTT
cdr3_aa: CASSLEVRRNTEAFF
v_call: TRBV5-6
clone_size: .
j_call: TRBJ1-1
d_call: .

cdr3_nt: TGCGCCAGCAGCCATCCTGGACAGGGGGCGGGGGAGCAGTACTTC
cdr3_aa: CASSHPGQGAGEQYF
v_call: TRBV4-1
clone_size: .
j_call: TRBJ2-7
d_call: TRBD1

cdr3_nt: TGTGCCAGCAGTCCGCAGGGGAGCTCCTACGAGCAGTACTTC
cdr3_aa: CASSPQGSSYEQYF
v_call: TRBV28
clone_size: .
j_call: TRBJ2-7
d_call: .

cdr3_nt: TGTGCCATCAGTGAGAGTAATTCACCCCTCCACTTT
cdr3_aa: CAISESNSPLHF
v_call: TRBV10-3
clone_size: .
j_call: TRBJ1-6
d_call: .

cdr3_nt: TGTGCCAGCAGCCATCTTAGCGGGGGCCCTAACTACGAGCAGCACTTC
cdr3_aa: CASSHLSGGPNYEQHF
v_call: TRBV3-1/TRBV3-2
clone_size: .
j_call: TRBJ2-7
d_call: TRBD2

cdr3_nt: TGTGCCAGCAGTCCAGCCGGGTTGGGGAACACTGAAGCTTTCTTT
cdr3_aa: CASSPAGLGNTEAFF
v_call: TRBV28
clone_size: once
j_call: TRBJ1-1
d_call: .

cdr3_nt: TGTGCCAGCAGCCAACAGGGTCCCTGGTCCTATAATTCACCCCTCCACTTT
cdr3_aa: CASSQQGPWSYNSPLHF
v_call: TRBV3-1/TRBV3-2
clone_size: .
j_call: TRBJ1-6
d_call: .

cdr3_nt: TGTGCCAGCAGTTTATCGTTGAGACGGGAGCTGTTTTTT
cdr3_aa: CASSLSLRRELFF
v_call: TRBV12-3/TRBV12-4
clone_size: .
j_call: TRBJ2-2
d_call: .

cdr3_nt: TGTGCCAGCAGTCCCCACAGCGGGCAAGAGACCCAGTACTTC
cdr3_aa: CASSPHSGQETQYF
v_call: TRBV28
clone_size: .
j_call: TRBJ2-5
d_call: .